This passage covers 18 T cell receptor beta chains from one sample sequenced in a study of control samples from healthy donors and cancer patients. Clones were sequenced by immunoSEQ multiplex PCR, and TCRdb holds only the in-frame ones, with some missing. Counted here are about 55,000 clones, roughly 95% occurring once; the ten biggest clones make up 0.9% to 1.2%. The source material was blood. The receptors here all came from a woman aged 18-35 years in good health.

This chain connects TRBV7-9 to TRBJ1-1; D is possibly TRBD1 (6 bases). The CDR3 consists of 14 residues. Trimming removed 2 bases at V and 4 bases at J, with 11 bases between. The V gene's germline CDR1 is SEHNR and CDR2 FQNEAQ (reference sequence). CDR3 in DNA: TGTGCCAGCAGCTTAAGTGGACAGCCCACTGAAGCTTTCTTT. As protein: CASSLSGQPTEAFF.

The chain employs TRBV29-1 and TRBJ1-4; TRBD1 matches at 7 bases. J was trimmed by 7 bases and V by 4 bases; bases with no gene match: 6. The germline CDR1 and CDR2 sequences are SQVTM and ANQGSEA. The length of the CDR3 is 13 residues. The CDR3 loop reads CSVGSGGVEKLFF. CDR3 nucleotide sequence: TGCAGCGTTGGATCAGGGGGTGTTGAAAAACTGTTTTTT.

The CDR3 sequence: CARSLEFDGQGRNSPLHF. The CDR3 bases are TGTGCCAGAAGCTTAGAGTTCGACGGACAGGGCAGGAATTCACCCCTCCACTTT. The chain combines TRBV7-5 with TRBJ1-6; the DNA was not used to check the table's D call, TRBD1. TRBV7-5 is a documented pseudogene. This CDR3 contains 18 residues.

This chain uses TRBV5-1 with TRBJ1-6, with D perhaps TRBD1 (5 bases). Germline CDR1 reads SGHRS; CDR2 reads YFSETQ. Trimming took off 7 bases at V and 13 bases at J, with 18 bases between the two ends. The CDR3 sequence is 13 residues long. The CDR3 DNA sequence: TGCGCCAGCGGCCTCGGGGACTTAGGGCCCCTCCACTTT. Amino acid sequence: CASGLGDLGPLHF.

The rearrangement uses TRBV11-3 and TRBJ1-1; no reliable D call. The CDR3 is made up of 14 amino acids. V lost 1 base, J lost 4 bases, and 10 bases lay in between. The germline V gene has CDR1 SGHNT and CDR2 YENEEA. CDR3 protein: CASSLGPASTEAFF. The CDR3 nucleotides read TGTGCCAGCAGCTTAGGTCCAGCTAGCACTGAAGCTTTCTTT.

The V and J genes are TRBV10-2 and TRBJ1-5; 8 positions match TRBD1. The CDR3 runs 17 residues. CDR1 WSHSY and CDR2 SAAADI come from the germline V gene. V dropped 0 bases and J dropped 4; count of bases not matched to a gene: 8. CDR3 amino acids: CASSESQGAGGNQPQHF. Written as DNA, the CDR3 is TGCGCCAGCAGTGAGTCCCAGGGGGCAGGGGGTAATCAGCCCCAGCATTTT.

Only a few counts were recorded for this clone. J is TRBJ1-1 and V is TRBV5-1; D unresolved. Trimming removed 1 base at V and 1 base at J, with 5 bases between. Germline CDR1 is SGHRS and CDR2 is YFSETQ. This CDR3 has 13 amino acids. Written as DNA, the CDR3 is TGCGCCAGCAGCTTGCGGGCGAACACTGAAGCTTTCTTT. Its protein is CASSLRANTEAFF.

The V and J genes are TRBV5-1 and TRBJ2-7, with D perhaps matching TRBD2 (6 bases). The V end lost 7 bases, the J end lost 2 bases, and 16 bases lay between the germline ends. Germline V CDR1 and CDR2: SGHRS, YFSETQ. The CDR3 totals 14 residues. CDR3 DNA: TGCGCCAGCGCGGCGCGGGGTAACCCCTACGAGCAGTACTTC. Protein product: CASAARGNPYEQYF.

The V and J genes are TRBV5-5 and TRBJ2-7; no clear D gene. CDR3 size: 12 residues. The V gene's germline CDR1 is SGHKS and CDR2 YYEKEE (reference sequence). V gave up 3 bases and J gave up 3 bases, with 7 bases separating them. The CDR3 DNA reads TGTGCCAGCAGCTATAACAGCTACGAGCAGTACTTC. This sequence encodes CASSYNSYEQYF.

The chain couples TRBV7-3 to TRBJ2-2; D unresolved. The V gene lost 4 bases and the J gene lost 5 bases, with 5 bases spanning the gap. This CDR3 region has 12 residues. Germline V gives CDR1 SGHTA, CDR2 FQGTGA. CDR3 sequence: CASSSRTGELFF. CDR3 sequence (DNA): TGTGCCAGCAGCTCGAGAACCGGGGAGCTGTTTTTT.

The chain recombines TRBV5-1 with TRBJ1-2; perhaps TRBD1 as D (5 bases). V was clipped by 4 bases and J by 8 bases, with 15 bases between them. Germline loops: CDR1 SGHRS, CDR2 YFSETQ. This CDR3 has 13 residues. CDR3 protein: CASSPRGEEGYTF. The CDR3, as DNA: TGCGCCAGCAGCCCGCGAGGGGAGGAAGGCTACACCTTC.

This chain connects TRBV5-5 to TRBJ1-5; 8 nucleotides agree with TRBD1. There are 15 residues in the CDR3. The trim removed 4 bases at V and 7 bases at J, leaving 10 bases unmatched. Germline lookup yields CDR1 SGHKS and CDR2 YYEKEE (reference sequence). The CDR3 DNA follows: TGTGCCAGCAGCGCAAACGGACAGGGCGGCCAGCCCCAGCATTTT. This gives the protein CASSANGQGGQPQHF.

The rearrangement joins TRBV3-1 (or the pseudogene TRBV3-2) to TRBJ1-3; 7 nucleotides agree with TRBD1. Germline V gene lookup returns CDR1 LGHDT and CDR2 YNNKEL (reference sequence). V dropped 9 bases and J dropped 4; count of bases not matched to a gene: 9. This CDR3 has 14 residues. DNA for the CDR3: TGTGCCAGGCCCGTAAAGACAGGGGGAAACACCATATATTTT. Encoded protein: CARPVKTGGNTIYF.

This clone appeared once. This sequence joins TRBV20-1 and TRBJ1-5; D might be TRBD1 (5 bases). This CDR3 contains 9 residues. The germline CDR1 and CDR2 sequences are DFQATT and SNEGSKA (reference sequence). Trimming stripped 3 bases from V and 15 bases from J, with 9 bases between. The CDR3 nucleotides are TGCAGTGCTAGCTGGGGCCCGCATTTT. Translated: CSASWGPHF.

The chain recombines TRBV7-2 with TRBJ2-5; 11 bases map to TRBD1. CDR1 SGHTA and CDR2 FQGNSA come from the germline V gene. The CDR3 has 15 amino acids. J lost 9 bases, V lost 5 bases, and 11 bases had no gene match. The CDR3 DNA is TGTGCCAGCAGCGCCCCTCCGGGACAGGGGGGGGCCCAGTACTTC. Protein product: CASSAPPGQGGAQYF.

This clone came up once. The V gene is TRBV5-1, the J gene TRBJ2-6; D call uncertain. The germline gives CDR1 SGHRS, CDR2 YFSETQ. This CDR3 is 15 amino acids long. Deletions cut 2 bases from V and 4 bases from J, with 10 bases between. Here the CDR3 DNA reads TGCGCCAGCAGCTTAGTTGTTTCGGGGGCCAACGTCCTGACTTTC. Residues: CASSLVVSGANVLTF.

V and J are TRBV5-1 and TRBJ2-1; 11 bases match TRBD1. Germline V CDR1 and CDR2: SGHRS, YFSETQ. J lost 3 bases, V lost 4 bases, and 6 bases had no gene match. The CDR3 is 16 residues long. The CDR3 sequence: CASSPGTGGNYNEQFF. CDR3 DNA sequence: TGCGCCAGCAGCCCCGGGACAGGGGGTAACTACAATGAGCAGTTCTTC.

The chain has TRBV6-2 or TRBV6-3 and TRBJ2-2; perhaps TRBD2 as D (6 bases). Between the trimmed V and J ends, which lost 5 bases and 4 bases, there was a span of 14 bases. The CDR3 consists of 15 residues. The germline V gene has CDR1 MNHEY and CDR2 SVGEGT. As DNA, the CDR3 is TGTGCCAGCAGTGAGGCTAGCGAGACCACCGGGGAGCTGTTTTTT. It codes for CASSEASETTGELFF.